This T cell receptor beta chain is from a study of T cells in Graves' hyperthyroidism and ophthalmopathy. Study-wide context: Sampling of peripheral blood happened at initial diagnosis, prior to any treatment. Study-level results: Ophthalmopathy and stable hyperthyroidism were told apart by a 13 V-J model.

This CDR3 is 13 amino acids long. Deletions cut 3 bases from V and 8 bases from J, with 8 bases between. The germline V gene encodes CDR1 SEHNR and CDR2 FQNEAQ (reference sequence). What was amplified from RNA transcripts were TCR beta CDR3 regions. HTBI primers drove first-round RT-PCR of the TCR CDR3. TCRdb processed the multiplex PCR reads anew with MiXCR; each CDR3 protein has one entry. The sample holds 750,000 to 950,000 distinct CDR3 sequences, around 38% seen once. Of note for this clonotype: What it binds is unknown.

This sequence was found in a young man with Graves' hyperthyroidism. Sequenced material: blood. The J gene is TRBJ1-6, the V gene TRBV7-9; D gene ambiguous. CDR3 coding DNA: TGTGCCAGCAGCTTTTGGGATCATTCACCCCTCCACTTT. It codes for CASSFWDHSPLHF.